These 4 T cell receptor beta chains were sequenced from one sample in a study of T-cell reconstitution after alpha-beta-depleted transplantation in children. A TCRbeta library incorporating unique molecular identifiers was prepared. A single record per CDR3 protein comes from TCRdb applying MiXCR to the PCR reads. The top ten clones hold over 9.5% of a sample with 300,000 to 350,000 distinct CDR3 sequences, 23% of them seen once. Sequenced here: PBMCs, mostly from graft donor cells, sampled 180 days after TCRalphabeta/CD19-depleted stem cell transplant. The origin of the receptors is a male patient aged 10-17 years who had a stem cell transplant for acute lymphoblastic leukemia, so the T cells may come from the graft donor.

CDR3 in amino acids: CASGTGDIGELFF. The CDR3 bases are TGTGCCAGCGGGACAGGGGACATCGGGGAGCTGTTTTTT. The chain couples TRBV6-1 to TRBJ2-2, with 10 bases lining up with TRBD1. Trimming at V came to 8 bases and at J to 7 bases, leaving 4 bases not matched to a gene. The CDR3 runs 13 residues. Germline CDR1 reads MNHNS; CDR2 reads SASEGT.

This chain uses TRBV4-1 with TRBJ2-7; TRBD2 is a possible D gene (6 bases). Trimming cost V 3 bases and J 1 base, with 19 bases left between them. The germline gives CDR1 MGHRA, CDR2 YSYEKL. The CDR3 runs to 17 residues. CDR3 in amino acids: CASSHVGGGKASYEQYF. CDR3 nucleotide sequence: TGCGCCAGCAGCCATGTAGGAGGCGGGAAAGCTTCCTACGAGCAGTACTTC.

The V gene is TRBV20-1, the J gene TRBJ2-2, with 13 bases identical to TRBD2. Trimming took 6 bases from V and 3 from J; bases not matched to a gene: 10. Per germline, CDR1 DFQATT and CDR2 SNEGSKA (reference sequence). The length of the CDR3 is 17 residues. The CDR3 here is CSAITSGRAGYTGELFF. In DNA, the CDR3 is TGCAGTGCAATTACTAGCGGGAGGGCCGGGTACACCGGGGAGCTGTTTTTT.

There are a few counts of this clonotype. The V gene is TRBV13, the J gene TRBJ1-4; a possible D gene is TRBD1 (5 bases). Germline V gene lookup returns CDR1 PRHDT and CDR2 FYEKMQ (reference sequence). V was trimmed by 0 bases and J by 7 bases, leaving 12 bases between them. The CDR3 is 15 amino acids. DNA of the CDR3: TGTGCCAGCAGCTTAGGCGCAGGGATGCGTGAAAAACTGTTTTTT. It is translated as CASSLGAGMREKLFF. The whole variable domain, filled in from reference TRBV13 and TRBJ1-4, reads AAGVIQSPRHLIKEKRETATLKCYPIPRHDTVYWYQQGPGQDPQFLISFYEKMQSDKGSIPDRFSAQQFSDYHSELNMSSLELGDSALYFCASSLGAGMREKLFFGSGTQLSVL.